The 9 T cell receptor beta chains listed next were all sequenced from one sample in a study of T cells in women clearing cervical HPV infection. The protocol was immunoSEQ multiplex PCR, while the TCRdb copy is restricted to in-frame clones and leaves out a portion. This repertoire includes 20,000 to 25,000 clones. The sequenced sample was blood buffy coat. The receptors originated from a woman aged 18 to 75 with a cervical HPV16 infection that either progressed to CIN3+ or cleared (not recorded which).

By frequency, this clone is medium-sized. The read falls 3 residues short of the CDR3 end, and the missing part is taken from the germline J gene. J is TRBJ2-3 and V is TRBV6-2 or TRBV6-3, with 11 bases identical to TRBD2. Germline V lookup: CDR1 MNHEY, CDR2 SVGEGT. The CDR3 has 17 residues. The J segment lost 2 bases and the V segment lost 6 bases, leaving 10 bases of the junction unmatched. CDR3 DNA (partial): TGTGCCAGCAGGGCAAACCGGGGACTAGCGGTCACAGATACG. This sequence encodes CASRANRGLAVTDT. In full, the CDR3 is CASRANRGLAVTDTQYF.

The part of the CDR3 DNA that was read is TGTGCCAGCAGTTTAGCCGCAGGAGGAGAGACC. Translated: CASSLAAGGET. The CDR3 reads in full as CASSLAAGGETQYF. V and J are TRBV12-3 or TRBV12-4 and TRBJ2-5, with a possible D match to TRBD2 (5 bases). The read finishes 3 residues shy of the CDR3 end, and the germline J gene is used to complete it. V was cut by 0 bases and J by 4 bases, with 9 bases left in between. The CDR3 runs to 14 residues.

To note about this clone: The observed sequence ends 3 residues before the CDR3 terminus, with the missing tail filled in from the germline J gene. The gene calls are TRBV19 and TRBJ1-1; the D gene is possibly TRBD1 (6 bases). The germline V and J ends were trimmed by 11 bases and 1 base, with 14 bases remaining between them. Germline CDR1 is LNHDA and CDR2 is SQIVND (reference sequence). This CDR3 is built from 13 residues. The CDR3 DNA, read in part, is TGTGCCGCTTGGGACAATCAGAACACTGAA. This sequence encodes CAAWDNQNTE. The entire CDR3 is CAAWDNQNTEAFF.

CDR3 DNA, as far as it was read: TGTGCCAGCAGTCCTAGCAGTCCCGGGGAG. This gives the protein CASSPSSPGE. The CDR3 in full is CASSPSSPGELFF. The J gene is TRBJ2-2, the V gene TRBV27, with a weak D call TRBD2 (5 bases). The read gets to within 3 residues of the CDR3 end, and the germline J gene fills in the rest. Between the trimmed V and J ends, which lost 5 bases and 6 bases, there was a span of 10 bases. Germline V CDR1 and CDR2: MNHEY, SMNVEV (reference sequence). There are 13 residues in the CDR3.

For this clone: The CDR3 end lies 3 residues beyond the end of the read and is filled in from the germline J gene. V is TRBV30 and J is TRBJ2-4; D is uncertain. Germline CDR1 GTSNPN, CDR2 SVGIG (reference sequence). V was trimmed by 4 bases and J by 0 bases, leaving 7 bases between them. The CDR3 is made up of 13 amino acids. CDR3 sequence: CAWNPLAKNIQYF. The part of the CDR3 DNA that was read is TGTGCCTGGAACCCACTAGCCAAAAACATT.

With respect to this clone: The missing CDR3 end, 3 residues past where the read stops, is filled in from the germline J gene. The chain joins TRBV14 to TRBJ2-6; 9 bases are a match to TRBD1. CDR1 is SGHDN, CDR2 FVKESK, per germline. V gave up 4 bases and J gave up 2 bases; unmatched junction bases: 9. This CDR3 is built from 18 residues. The covered CDR3 bases are TGTGCCAGCAGCCGGGGGGGACAGGGAACGGCTGGGGCCAACGTC. Translation: CASSRGGQGTAGANV. The whole CDR3 sequence is CASSRGGQGTAGANVLTF.

Turning to this clone: The CDR3 end falls 3 residues outside the read, so it is completed with the germline J gene. Other DNA sequences in the sample encode the same CDR3. J is TRBJ2-7 and V is TRBV5-1; 7 bases fit TRBD2. V lost 0 bases and J lost 1; bases outside the gene matches: 4. This CDR3 comprises 15 residues. Germline V gives CDR1 SGHRS, CDR2 YFSETQ. The CDR3 is CASSLAASGSYEQYF. The CDR3 DNA, read in part, is TGCGCCAGCAGCTTGGCCGCTAGCGGTTCCTACGAG.

About this clone itself: The observed sequence ends 3 residues before the CDR3 terminus, with the missing tail filled in from the germline J gene. This rearrangement joins TRBV20-1 to TRBJ2-3; 14 positions agree with TRBD2. The CDR3 contains 16 residues. CDR1 and CDR2 from the germline V gene are DFQATT and SNEGSKA (reference sequence). J gave up 2 bases and V 8 bases, and 9 bases lay outside the gene matches. Incomplete CDR3 DNA: TGCAGTTTCGACCCGGGACTAGCGGGAGACACAGATACG. Translation: CSFDPGLAGDTDT. The whole CDR3 is CSFDPGLAGDTDTQYF.

On this clone itself: The read is 3 residues too short to cover the CDR3 end, so that end is filled in from the germline J gene. This chain links TRBV5-5 with TRBJ1-2; a weak D match, TRBD1 (5 bases). Germline loops: CDR1 SGHKS, CDR2 YYEKEE (reference sequence). CDR3 size: 13 residues. Between the trimmed V and J ends, which lost 2 bases and 5 bases, there was a span of 10 bases. The CDR3 bases that were read are TGTGCCAGCAGCTTAGCAGGGAGGTATGGC. Protein product: CASSLAGRYG. The whole CDR3 region reads CASSLAGRYGYTF.